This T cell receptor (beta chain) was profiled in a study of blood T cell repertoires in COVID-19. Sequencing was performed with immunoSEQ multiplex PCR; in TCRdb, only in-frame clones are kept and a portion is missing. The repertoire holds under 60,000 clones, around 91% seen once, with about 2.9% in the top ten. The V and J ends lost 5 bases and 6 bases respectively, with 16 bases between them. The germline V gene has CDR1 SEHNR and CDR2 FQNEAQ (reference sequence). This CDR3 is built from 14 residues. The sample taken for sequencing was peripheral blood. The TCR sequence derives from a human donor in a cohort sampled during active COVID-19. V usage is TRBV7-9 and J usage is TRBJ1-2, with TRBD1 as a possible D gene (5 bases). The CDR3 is CASSPLTVLNGYTF. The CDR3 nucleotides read TGTGCCAGCAGCCCGTTGACAGTTTTGAATGGCTACACCTTC. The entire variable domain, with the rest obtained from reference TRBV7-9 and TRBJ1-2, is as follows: DTGVSQNPRHKITKRGQNVTFRCDPISEHNRLYWYRQTLGQGPEFLTYFQNEAQLEKSRLLSDRFSAERPKGSFSTLEIQRTEQGDSAMYLCASSPLTVLNGYTFGSGTRLTVV.